This TCR beta chain was obtained from a study of T-cell reconstitution after alpha-beta-depleted transplantation in children. Unique molecular identifiers were incorporated when the TCRbeta library was constructed. Each CDR3 protein gets one entry after TCRdb re-called the PCR reads with MiXCR. This repertoire shows a few hundred thousand distinct CDR3 sequences, about a quarter found once; its top ten account for about 35%. Germline V gives CDR1 SGHRS, CDR2 YFSETQ. The length of the CDR3 is 16 residues. Trimming cost V 4 bases and J 0 bases, with 14 bases left between them. This clonotype has just a few counts.

The receptor was derived from a boy in the first two years of life with Wiskott-Aldrich syndrome, due to receive a stem cell transplant. Material: PBMCs, obtained before TCRalphabeta/CD19-depleted stem cell transplant. The chain recombines TRBV5-1 with TRBJ2-1; tentatively, D is TRBD1 (6 bases). In DNA, the CDR3 is TGCGCCAGCAGCCTGACAGGTACTTTCTCCTACAATGAGCAGTTCTTC. It encodes CASSLTGTFSYNEQFF. The full variable domain, its missing parts supplied by reference TRBV5-1 and TRBJ2-1, is KAGVTQTPRYLIKTRGQQVTLSCSPISGHRSVSWYQQTPGQGLQFLFEYFSETQRNKGNFPGRFSGRQFSNSRSEMNVSTLELGDSALYLCASSLTGTFSYNEQFFGPGTRLTVL.